These 10 T cell receptor beta chains share one sample of origin, sequenced in a study of blood T cells in healthy people across ages (dated by TCRdb to the mid-2010s). Library creation used 5' RACE. TCRdb shows the sequencer as Illumina HiSeq 2500. A second PCR of roughly 6 to 11 cycles was run with a J-beta primer mix and a sample-barcoded 5' primer. The raw public reads went through TCRdb reprocessing: fastp at Q25, MiXCR clone calling, in-frame beta chains kept. Each entry merges the rows of one CDR3 protein and shows their most common DNA and genes. The sample contains under 2,000,000 distinct CDR3 sequences, about 50% of them found a single time. Around 2.1% of the sample is held by the ten biggest clonotypes. Sequencing used blood. The source of these receptors is a middle-aged woman in good health.

This clonotype turned up a few times. The CDR3 nucleotides read TGTGCCAGCAGTTACCGACAGGGTAGCACAGATACGCAGTATTTT. It encodes CASSYRQGSTDTQYF. The V gene is TRBV6-5, the J gene TRBJ2-3; 7 bases agree with TRBD1. Unmatched junction bases numbered 2, after V lost 2 bases and J lost 0 bases. CDR3 size: 15 residues. Germline lookup yields CDR1 MNHEY and CDR2 SVGAGI.

This clonotype occurred many times. The chain employs TRBV7-3 and TRBJ2-5; D gene ambiguous. V was trimmed by 4 bases and J by 1 base, leaving 7 bases between them. The CDR3 sequence is 13 residues long. In germline, CDR1 is SGHTA, CDR2 FQGTGA. DNA of the CDR3: TGTGCCAGCAGCTATGGGGTCCAAGAGACCCAGTACTTC. It translates to CASSYGVQETQYF. Looking up the rest from reference TRBV7-3 and TRBJ2-5 gives the full variable domain: GAGVSQTPSNKVTEKGKYVELRCDPISGHTALYWYRQSLGQGPEFLIYFQGTGAADDSGLPNDRFFAVRPEGSVSTLKIQRTERGDSAVYLCASSYGVQETQYFGPGTRLLVL.

This clonotype was observed a handful of times. The V gene is TRBV7-2, the J gene TRBJ1-5, with 7 bases that match TRBD1. J gave up 6 bases and V 5 bases, and 4 bases lay outside the gene matches. Germline V CDR1 and CDR2: SGHTA, FQGNSA. The CDR3 totals 13 residues. This chain's CDR3 is CASSDRASQPQHF. In DNA, the CDR3 is TGTGCCAGCAGCGACAGGGCCAGTCAGCCCCAGCATTTT.

The chain is built from TRBV10-3 and TRBJ2-3; D not certain. Trimming stripped 6 bases from V and 1 base from J, with 11 bases between. The CDR3 has 14 amino acids. Germline CDR1 and CDR2: ENHRY and SYGVKD. The CDR3 DNA is TGTGCCATCAGGGTCCAGCAGGGCACAGATACGCAGTATTTT. This translates into CAIRVQQGTDTQYF.

Only one count was recorded for this clonotype. The rearrangement uses TRBV11-2 and TRBJ2-3; perhaps TRBD1 as D (6 bases). This CDR3 spans 16 amino acids. From germline, CDR1 is SGHAT and CDR2 FQNNGV. Trimming removed 6 bases from V and 3 bases from J, with 19 bases in between. CDR3 region: CASSFRDLGGTDTQYF. In DNA form, the CDR3 reads TGTGCCAGCAGTTTCAGGGACCTAGGGGGAACAGATACGCAGTATTTT.

This clonotype was counted a single time. V gene TRBV28 combines with J gene TRBJ2-3; D remains unclear. With 2 bases removed from V and 2 bases from J, the gap between germline ends came to 14 bases. This CDR3 contains 16 residues. Germline CDR1 is MDHEN and CDR2 is SYDVKM. This chain's CDR3 is CASSLLMTGPTDTQYF. CDR3 coding DNA: TGTGCCAGCAGTTTACTGATGACGGGTCCCACAGATACGCAGTATTTT.

Of note for this clonotype: A much bigger clone sits one base away, suggesting this may be a read error. J is TRBJ2-5 and V is TRBV4-3; a weak D match, TRBD2 (5 bases). The V and J ends lost 0 bases and 11 bases respectively, with 10 bases between them. Germline V gene data show CDR1 as LGHNA and CDR2 as YSLEER. The CDR3 spans 12 residues. The CDR3 protein is CASSQDDYGQYF. In DNA form, the CDR3 reads TGCGCCAGCAGCCAAGATGACTACGGGCAGTACTTC.

The chain is built from TRBV15 and TRBJ2-1; TRBD2 is a possible D gene (6 bases). This CDR3 is 15 amino acids long. Germline-derived CDR1 and CDR2 are LNHNV and YYDKDF (reference sequence). Trimming took 3 bases from V and 9 from J, leaving 18 bases between them. CDR3 residues: CATSRDKTRAGEQFF. The CDR3 coding sequence is TGTGCCACCAGCAGGGACAAGACTAGAGCGGGTGAGCAGTTCTTC.

CDR3 residues: CASSSATDPFYEQYF. CDR3 DNA sequence: TGTGCCAGCAGTTCTGCAACGGACCCCTTCTACGAGCAGTACTTC. The chain links TRBV28 to TRBJ2-4; D unclear. The J call may be mistaken, given a closer DNA end match to TRBJ2-7. The CDR3 is 15 amino acids. Germline loops: CDR1 MDHEN, CDR2 SYDVKM.

Here the CDR3 reads CSARGIVVGADTDTQYF. The CDR3 DNA sequence: TGCAGTGCTAGAGGGATTGTTGTAGGGGCTGACACAGATACGCAGTATTTT. The chain has TRBV20-1 and TRBJ2-3, with D perhaps matching TRBD1 (5 bases). V was pared by 1 base and J by 2 bases, with 19 bases between. Germline values: CDR1 DFQATT, CDR2 SNEGSKA (reference sequence). The CDR3 is made up of 17 amino acids.